Below, 18 T cell receptor beta chains from the same sample are listed, as sequenced in a study of OX40 agonist ivuxolimab in advanced cancers. Measured with immunoSEQ multiplex PCR; TCRdb has only the in-frame clones, and not every one. In the table there are approximately 81,000 clones, more than 75% of which are singletons. The sequences come from CD4+ or CD8+ T cells sorted from blood, collected in a trial of the OX40 agonist ivuxolimab. These receptors all come from an adult with an advanced solid tumor such as melanoma, head and neck, liver or kidney cancer.

The chain links TRBV11-2 to TRBJ2-7; D is possibly TRBD1 or TRBD2 (5 bases each). The CDR3 has 13 residues. Trimming cost V 1 base and J 5 bases, with 9 bases left between them. Germline CDR1 reads SGHAT; CDR2 reads FQNNGV. CDR3 in DNA: TGTGCCAGCAGCTTAGTGGGGACCAACGAGCAGTACTTC. Its protein is CASSLVGTNEQYF.

This clone appeared once. This rearrangement joins TRBV5-6 to TRBJ1-3; D is unclear. The germline gives CDR1 SGHDT, CDR2 YYEEEE. Trimming removed 4 bases from V and 8 bases from J, with 7 bases in between. This CDR3 has 11 residues. The CDR3 region is CASSPPHTIYF. CDR3 in DNA: TGTGCCAGCAGCCCCCCCCACACCATATATTTT.

The chain has TRBV6-1 and TRBJ2-3, with 7 bases that match TRBD2. The CDR3 extends over 15 amino acids. With 6 bases clipped from V and 2 bases from J, the junction kept 8 bases outside the gene matches. Germline CDR1 reads MNHNS; CDR2 reads SASEGT. CDR3: CASREWGGSTDTQYF. CDR3 DNA sequence: TGTGCCAGCAGGGAGTGGGGGGGATCCACAGATACGCAGTATTTT.

This rearrangement joins TRBV5-4 to TRBJ2-7; D remains unclear. The CDR3 is made up of 13 amino acids. V was pared by 0 bases and J by 3 bases, with 7 bases between. Germline CDR1 is SGHNT and CDR2 is YYREEE (reference sequence). CDR3 loop: CASSLGRFYEQYF. CDR3 bases: TGTGCCAGCAGCTTGGGGCGGTTCTACGAGCAGTACTTC.

J is TRBJ2-6 and V is TRBV6-5; no clear D. The CDR3 contains 13 residues. Trimming stripped 7 bases from V and 2 bases from J, with 6 bases between. Per germline, CDR1 MNHEY and CDR2 SVGAGI. This CDR3 is CASIQPGANVLTF. The CDR3 DNA sequence: TGTGCCAGCATTCAGCCTGGGGCCAACGTCCTGACTTTC.

The V gene is TRBV6-1, the J gene TRBJ2-7; D ambiguous. V was trimmed by 8 bases and J by 3 bases, leaving 11 bases between them. This CDR3 is 12 amino acids long. The germline gives CDR1 MNHNS, CDR2 SASEGT. CDR3: CASHINHYEQYF. The CDR3 DNA reads as TGTGCCAGCCACATCAATCACTACGAGCAGTACTTC.

The rearrangement joins TRBV6-5 to TRBJ1-5; D not resolved. Per the germline V gene, CDR1 is MNHEY and CDR2 is SVGAGI. The V end was cut by 5 bases, the J end by 5 bases, with 4 bases between. This CDR3 is 11 amino acids long. The CDR3 here is CASSTDQPQHF. DNA of the CDR3: TGTGCCAGCAGTACCGATCAGCCCCAGCATTTT.

The chain is built from TRBV7-8 and TRBJ1-3; TRBD1 agrees at 7 bases. After removal of 3 bases from V and 2 bases from J, the junction contained 1 base not matched to a gene. The V gene's germline CDR1 is SGHVS and CDR2 FQNEAQ. The length of the CDR3 is 14 residues. The CDR3 region is CASSLDRTGNTIYF. Written as DNA, the CDR3 is TGTGCCAGCAGCTTGGACAGGACTGGAAACACCATATATTTT.

V gene TRBV28 combines with J gene TRBJ1-2, with D unresolved. V dropped 2 bases and J dropped 6 bases, with 13 bases sitting between them. CDR1 and CDR2 (germline): MDHEN, SYDVKM. This CDR3 region has 14 residues. This CDR3 reads CASSLGDFSHGYTF. The CDR3 DNA reads as TGTGCCAGCAGTTTAGGGGATTTTTCCCATGGCTACACCTTC.

The sample holds one count of this clone. The gene calls are TRBV6-1 and TRBJ1-1; D is possibly TRBD1 (5 bases). The CDR3 has 13 residues. V lost 3 bases and J lost 8, with 13 bases in between. The germline V gene encodes CDR1 MNHNS and CDR2 SASEGT. CDR3 sequence: CASSELGAFEAFF. The CDR3 coding sequence is TGTGCCAGCAGTGAGCTTGGGGCGTTCGAAGCTTTCTTT.

The J gene is TRBJ1-2, the V gene TRBV27, with TRBD1 matching over 11 bases. Unmatched junction bases numbered 15, after V lost 8 bases and J lost 4 bases. The CDR3 spans 17 residues. Germline loops: CDR1 MNHEY, CDR2 SMNVEV (reference sequence). The CDR3 sequence: CASRWDRGSGWGYGYTF. The CDR3 bases are TGTGCCAGCCGCTGGGACAGGGGGTCAGGATGGGGCTATGGCTACACCTTC.

The chain has TRBV18 and TRBJ2-2; TRBD1 agrees at 9 bases. Germline V lookup: CDR1 KGHSH, CDR2 LQKENI. The CDR3 has 16 amino acids. With V trimmed by 1 base and J by 1 base, 1 base remained unmatched. The CDR3 nucleotides read TGTGCCAGCTCACCACTGGGACAGGGGAACACCGGGGAGCTGTTTTTT. As protein: CASSPLGQGNTGELFF.

The chain joins TRBV2 to TRBJ2-5; D call uncertain. With 5 bases removed from V and 3 bases from J, the gap between germline ends came to 4 bases. Germline CDR1 reads SNHLY; CDR2 reads FYNNEI. This CDR3 region has 11 residues. Here the CDR3 reads CASSSEETQYF. The CDR3 coding sequence is TGTGCCAGCAGTTCTGAAGAGACCCAGTACTTC.

The CDR3 sequence is CATVQGFYQPQHF. CDR3 DNA: TGTGCCACCGTTCAGGGTTTCTATCAGCCCCAGCATTTT. The rearrangement links TRBV6-6 to TRBJ1-5; TRBD1 is a possible D gene (5 bases). The germline V gene encodes CDR1 MNHNY and CDR2 SVGAGI (reference sequence). V lost 10 bases and J 5 bases, leaving 15 bases between the germline ends. The CDR3 runs 13 residues.

The chain uses TRBV21-1 and TRBJ2-1; the D call of TRBD1 is as the table states it, not checked on the DNA. TRBV21-1 is listed as a pseudogene. The CDR3 covers 14 residues. The CDR3 sequence: CAIQGQGLFNEQFF. In nucleotides, the CDR3 is TGTGCCATTCAGGGACAGGGTCTCTTCAATGAGCAGTTCTTC.

This clone was picked up one time. V usage is TRBV9 and J usage is TRBJ2-5; TRBD2 might be the D (7 bases). Per germline, CDR1 SGDLS and CDR2 YYNGEE. The CDR3 contains 16 residues. The V end lost 4 bases, the J end lost 3 bases, and 19 bases lay between the germline ends. Here the CDR3 DNA reads TGTGCCAGCAGCCTAACAGTGGGGGGGCAAGAAGAGACCCAGTACTTC. Its protein product is CASSLTVGGQEETQYF.

The chain combines TRBV12-1 with TRBJ2-3. TRBV12-1 is described as a pseudogene. CDR3 size: 11 residues. The CDR3 region is CASSFERTQYF. For the CDR3, the DNA is TGTGCCAGCAGCTTTGAACGTACGCAGTATTTT.

The chain's CDR3 is CASSFYGGTEDGYTF. CDR3 coding DNA: TGCGCCAGCAGCTTTTATGGGGGCACGGAGGATGGCTACACCTTC. The V gene is TRBV5-1, the J gene TRBJ1-2; D is possibly TRBD1 (6 bases). The V gene's germline CDR1 is SGHRS and CDR2 YFSETQ. V lost 2 bases and J 6 bases, leaving 17 bases between the germline ends. The CDR3 is made up of 15 amino acids.